Presented here are 6 T cell receptor beta chains from one specimen sequenced in a study of CD8+ T cells in alopecia areata. After isolation, RNA underwent reverse transcription to generate cDNA as the sequencing template. The assay was immunoSEQ multiplex PCR, and TCRdb's table has in-frame clones only and misses some. The table shows approximately 220,000 clones, with 30% to 40% occurring only once. Described treatment: oral pan-JAK inhibitor, 5-10 mg twice daily. The sample was CD4+ T cells sorted from blood, taken around week 31, from a patient treated with tofacitinib. These receptors all come from a human donor with alopecia areata.

This clone came up a few times. The genes are TRBV6-1 and TRBJ2-3; D gene unclear. CDR3 length: 16 amino acids. V was clipped by 2 bases and J by 0 bases, with 12 bases between them. CDR1 is MNHNS and CDR2 is SASEGT in the germline V gene. The CDR3 DNA sequence: TGTGCCAGCAGTGAATATCGCGGTTCTAGCACAGATACGCAGTATTTT. Amino acid sequence: CASSEYRGSSTDTQYF.

V and J are TRBV7-9 and TRBJ2-7; 8 nucleotides line up with TRBD1. Germline trimming cut 5 bases from V and 3 bases from J; bases unmatched to any gene: 9. CDR1 SEHNR and CDR2 FQNEAQ come from the germline V gene (reference sequence). The CDR3 contains 15 residues. This chain's CDR3 is CASSRYGQGLYEQYF. The CDR3, as DNA: TGTGCCAGCAGCAGATACGGACAGGGCCTCTACGAGCAGTACTTC.

This clone was observed a few times. The chain joins TRBV29-1 to TRBJ1-1; D gene unclear. CDR1 is SQVTM, CDR2 ANQGSEA, per germline. This CDR3 is 13 amino acids long. V was pared by 3 bases and J by 1 base, with 9 bases between. The CDR3 here is CSVDVAANTEAFF. CDR3 in DNA: TGCAGCGTTGATGTCGCGGCGAACACTGAAGCTTTCTTT.

The chain uses TRBV9 and TRBJ1-3; D is uncertain. Germline CDR1 and CDR2: SGDLS and YYNGEE. Between the trimmed V and J ends, which lost 0 bases and 0 bases, there was a span of 10 bases. The length of the CDR3 is 16 residues. CDR3 DNA: TGTGCCAGCAGCGTAGACGGCAGATCCTCTGGAAACACCATATATTTT. This translates into CASSVDGRSSGNTIYF.

The gene calls are TRBV2 and TRBJ2-1, with 9 nucleotides matching TRBD2. The ends lost 7 bases at V and 0 bases at J; junction bases unmatched: 4. Per germline, CDR1 SNHLY and CDR2 FYNNEI. The CDR3 consists of 15 residues. The CDR3 DNA sequence: TGTGCCAGCACACTGCGGGGGGGCTCCTACAATGAGCAGTTCTTC. Amino acids: CASTLRGGSYNEQFF.

The chain recombines TRBV7-3 with TRBJ2-4; the D call may be TRBD1 or TRBD2 (7 bases each). The germline CDR1 and CDR2 sequences are SGHTA and FQGTGA. The CDR3 consists of 17 residues. V was pared by 5 bases and J by 2 bases, with 19 bases between. The CDR3 is CASSPRGGSRTKNIQYF. The CDR3 nucleotides read TGTGCCAGCAGCCCCAGGGGGGGAAGTCGGACCAAAAACATTCAGTACTTC.